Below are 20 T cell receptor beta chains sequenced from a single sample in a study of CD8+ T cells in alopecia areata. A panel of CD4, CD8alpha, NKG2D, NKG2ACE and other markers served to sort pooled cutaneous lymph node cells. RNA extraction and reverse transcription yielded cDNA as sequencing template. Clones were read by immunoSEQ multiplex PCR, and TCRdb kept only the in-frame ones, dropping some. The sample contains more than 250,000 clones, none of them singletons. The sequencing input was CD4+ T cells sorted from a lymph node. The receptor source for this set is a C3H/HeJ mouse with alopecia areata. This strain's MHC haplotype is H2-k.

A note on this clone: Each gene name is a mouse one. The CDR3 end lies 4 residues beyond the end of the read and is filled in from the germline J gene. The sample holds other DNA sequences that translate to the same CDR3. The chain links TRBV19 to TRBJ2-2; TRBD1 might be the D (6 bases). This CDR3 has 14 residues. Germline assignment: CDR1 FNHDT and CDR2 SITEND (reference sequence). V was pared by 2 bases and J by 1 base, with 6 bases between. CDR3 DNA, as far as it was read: TGTGCCAGCAGTATGGGACAAAACACCGGG. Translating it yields CASSMGQNTG. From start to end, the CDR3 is CASSMGQNTGQLYF.

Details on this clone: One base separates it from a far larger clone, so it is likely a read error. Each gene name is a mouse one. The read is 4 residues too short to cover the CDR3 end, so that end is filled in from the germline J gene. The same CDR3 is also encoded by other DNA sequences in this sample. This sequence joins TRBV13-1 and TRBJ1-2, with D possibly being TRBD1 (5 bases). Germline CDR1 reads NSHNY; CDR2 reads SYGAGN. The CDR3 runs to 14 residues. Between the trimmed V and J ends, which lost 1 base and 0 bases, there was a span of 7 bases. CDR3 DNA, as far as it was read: TGTGCCAGCAGTGATCAGGGCGCAAACTCC. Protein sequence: CASSDQGANS. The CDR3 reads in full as CASSDQGANSDYTF.

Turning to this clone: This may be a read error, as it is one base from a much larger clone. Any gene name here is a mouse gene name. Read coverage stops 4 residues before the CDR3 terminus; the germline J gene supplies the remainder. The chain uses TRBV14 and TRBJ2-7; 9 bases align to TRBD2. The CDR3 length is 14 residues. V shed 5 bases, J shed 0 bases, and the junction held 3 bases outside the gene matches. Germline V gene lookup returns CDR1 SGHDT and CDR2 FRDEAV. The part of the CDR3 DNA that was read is TGTGCCAGCAGCGACTGGGGGAGCTCCTAT. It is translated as CASSDWGSSY. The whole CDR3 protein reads CASSDWGSSYEQYF.

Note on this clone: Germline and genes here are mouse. The chain's CDR3 is CASRTRLTNTGQLYF. Partial CDR3 DNA: TGTGCCAGCAGGACTCGACTGACAAACACCGGG. The chain recombines TRBV13-3 with TRBJ2-2, with a possible D match to TRBD2 (5 bases). The CDR3 end falls 4 residues outside the read, so it is completed with the germline J gene. This CDR3 has 15 residues. CDR1 is NNHDY, CDR2 SYVADS, per germline. V dropped 5 bases and J dropped 0 bases, with 11 bases sitting between them.

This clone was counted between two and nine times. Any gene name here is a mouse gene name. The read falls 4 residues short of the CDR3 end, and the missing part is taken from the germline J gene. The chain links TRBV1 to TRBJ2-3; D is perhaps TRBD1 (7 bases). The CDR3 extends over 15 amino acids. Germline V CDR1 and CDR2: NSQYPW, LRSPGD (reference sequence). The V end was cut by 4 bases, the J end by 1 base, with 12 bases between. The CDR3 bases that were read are TGCACCTGCAGTGGAAGGGGGCGCGGTGCAGAA. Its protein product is CTCSGRGRGAE. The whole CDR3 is CTCSGRGRGAETLYF.

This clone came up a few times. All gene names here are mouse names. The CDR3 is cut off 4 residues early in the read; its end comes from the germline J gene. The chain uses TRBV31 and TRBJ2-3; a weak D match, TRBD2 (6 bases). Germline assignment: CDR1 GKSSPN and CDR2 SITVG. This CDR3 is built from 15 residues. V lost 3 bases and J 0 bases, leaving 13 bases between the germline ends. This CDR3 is CAWRNGTFSAETLYF. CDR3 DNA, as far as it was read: TGTGCCTGGAGGAACGGGACTTTTAGTGCAGAA.

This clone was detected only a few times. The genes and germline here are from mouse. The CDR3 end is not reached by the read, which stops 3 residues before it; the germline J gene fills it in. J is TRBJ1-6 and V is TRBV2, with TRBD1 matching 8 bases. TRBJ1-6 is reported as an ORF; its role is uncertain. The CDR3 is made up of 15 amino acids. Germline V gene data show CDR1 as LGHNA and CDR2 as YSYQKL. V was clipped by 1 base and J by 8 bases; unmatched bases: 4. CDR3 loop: CASSQGTGRDSPLYF. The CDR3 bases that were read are TGTGCCAGCAGCCAAGGGACAGGGAGGGATTCGCCC.

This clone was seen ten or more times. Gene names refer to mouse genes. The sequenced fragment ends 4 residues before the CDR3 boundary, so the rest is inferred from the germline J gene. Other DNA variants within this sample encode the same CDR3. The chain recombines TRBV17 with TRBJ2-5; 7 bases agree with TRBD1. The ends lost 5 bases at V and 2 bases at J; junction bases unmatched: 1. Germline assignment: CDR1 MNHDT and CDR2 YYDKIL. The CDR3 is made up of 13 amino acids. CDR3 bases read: TGTGCTAGCAGTCGACAGGGCCAAGAC. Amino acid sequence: CASSRQGQD. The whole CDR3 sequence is CASSRQGQDTQYF.

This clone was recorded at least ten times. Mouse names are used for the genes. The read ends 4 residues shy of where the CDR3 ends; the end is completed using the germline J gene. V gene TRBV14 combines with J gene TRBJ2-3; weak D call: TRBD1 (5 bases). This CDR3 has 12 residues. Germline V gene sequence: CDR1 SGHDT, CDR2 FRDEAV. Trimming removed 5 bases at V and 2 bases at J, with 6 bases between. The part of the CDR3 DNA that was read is TGTGCCAGCAGCAGGGATGCAGAA. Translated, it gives CASSRDAE. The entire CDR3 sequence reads CASSRDAETLYF.

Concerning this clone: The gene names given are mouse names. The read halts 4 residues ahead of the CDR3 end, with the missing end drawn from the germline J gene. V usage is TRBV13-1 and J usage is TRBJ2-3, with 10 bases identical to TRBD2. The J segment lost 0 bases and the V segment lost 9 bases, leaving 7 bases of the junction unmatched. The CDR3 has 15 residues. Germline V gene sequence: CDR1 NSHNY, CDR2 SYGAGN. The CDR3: CAITRDWGSAETLYF. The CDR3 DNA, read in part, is TGTGCCATCACCCGGGACTGGGGTAGTGCAGAA.

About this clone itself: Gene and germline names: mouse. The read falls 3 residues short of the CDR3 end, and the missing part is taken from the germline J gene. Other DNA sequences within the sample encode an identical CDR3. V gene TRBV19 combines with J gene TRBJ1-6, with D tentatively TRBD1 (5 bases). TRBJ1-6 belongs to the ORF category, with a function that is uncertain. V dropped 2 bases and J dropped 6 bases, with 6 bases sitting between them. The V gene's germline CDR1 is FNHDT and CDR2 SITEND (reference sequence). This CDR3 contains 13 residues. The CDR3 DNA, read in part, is TGTGCCAGCAGTATTCAGGGTAATTCGCCC. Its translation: CASSIQGNSP. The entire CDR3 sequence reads CASSIQGNSPLYF.

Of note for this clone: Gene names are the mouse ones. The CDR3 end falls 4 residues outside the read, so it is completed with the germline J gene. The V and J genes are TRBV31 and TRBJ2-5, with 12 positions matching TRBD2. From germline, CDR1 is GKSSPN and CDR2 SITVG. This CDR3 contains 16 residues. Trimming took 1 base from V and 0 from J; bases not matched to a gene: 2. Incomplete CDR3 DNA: TGTGCCTGGAGTCGGGACTGGGGGGCTAACCAAGAC. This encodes CAWSRDWGANQD. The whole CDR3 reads CAWSRDWGANQDTQYF. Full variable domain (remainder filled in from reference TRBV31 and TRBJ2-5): AQTIHQWPVAEIKAVGSPLSLGCTIKGKSSPNLYWYWQATGGTLQQLFYSITVGQVESVVQLNLSASRPKDDQFILSTEKLLLSHSGFYLCAWSRDWGANQDTQYFGPGTRLLVL.

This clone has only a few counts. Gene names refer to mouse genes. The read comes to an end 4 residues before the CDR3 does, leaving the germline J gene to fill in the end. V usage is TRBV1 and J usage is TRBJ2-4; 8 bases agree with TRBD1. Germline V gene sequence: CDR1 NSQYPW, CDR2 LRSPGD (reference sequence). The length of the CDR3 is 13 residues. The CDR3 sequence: CTCSVDRANTLYF. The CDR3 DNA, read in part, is TGCACCTGCAGCGTGGACAGGGCGAAC.

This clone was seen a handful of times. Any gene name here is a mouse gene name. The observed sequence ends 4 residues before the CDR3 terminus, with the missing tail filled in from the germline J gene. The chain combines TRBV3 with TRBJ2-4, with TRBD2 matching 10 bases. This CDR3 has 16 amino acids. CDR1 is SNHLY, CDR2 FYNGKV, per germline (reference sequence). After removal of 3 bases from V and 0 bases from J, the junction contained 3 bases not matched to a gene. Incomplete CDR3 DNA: TGTGCCAGCAGCTTGGGGACTGGGGAGAGTCAAAAC. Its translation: CASSLGTGESQN. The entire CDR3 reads CASSLGTGESQNTLYF.

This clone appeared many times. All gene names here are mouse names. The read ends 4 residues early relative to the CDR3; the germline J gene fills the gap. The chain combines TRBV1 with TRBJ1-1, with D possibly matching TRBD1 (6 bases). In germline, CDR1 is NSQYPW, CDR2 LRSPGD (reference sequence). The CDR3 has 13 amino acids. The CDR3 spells CTCSAGGAREVFF. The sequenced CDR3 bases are TGCACCTGCAGTGCTGGGGGGGCGCGA.

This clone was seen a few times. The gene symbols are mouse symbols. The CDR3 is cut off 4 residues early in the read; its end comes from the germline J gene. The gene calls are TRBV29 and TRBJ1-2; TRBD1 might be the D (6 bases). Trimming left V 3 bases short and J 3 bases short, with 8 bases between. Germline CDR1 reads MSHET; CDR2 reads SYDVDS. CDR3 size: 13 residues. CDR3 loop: CASSFSGDSDYTF. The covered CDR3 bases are TGTGCTAGCAGTTTCTCAGGGGACTCC.

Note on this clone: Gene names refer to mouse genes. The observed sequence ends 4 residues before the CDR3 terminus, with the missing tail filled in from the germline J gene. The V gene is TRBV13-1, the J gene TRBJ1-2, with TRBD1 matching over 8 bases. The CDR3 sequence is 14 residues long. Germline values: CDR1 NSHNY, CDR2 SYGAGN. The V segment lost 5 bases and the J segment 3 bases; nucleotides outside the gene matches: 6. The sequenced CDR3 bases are TGTGCCAGCAGGAAGACAGGGGAGGACTCC. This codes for CASRKTGEDS. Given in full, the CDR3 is CASRKTGEDSDYTF.

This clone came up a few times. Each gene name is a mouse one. The DNA read from the CDR3 is TGTGCCAGCAGTCTCGGGACAGGGACCTATGCT. Translated: CASSLGTGTYA. The whole CDR3 protein is CASSLGTGTYAEQFF. This rearrangement joins TRBV14 to TRBJ2-1, with TRBD1 matching over 9 bases. Sequencing ends 4 residues short of the CDR3 end; the germline J gene provides the rest. V was clipped by 4 bases and J by 3 bases; unmatched bases: 5. The V gene's germline CDR1 is SGHDT and CDR2 FRDEAV. This CDR3 is 15 amino acids long. Full variable domain (outside the CDR3, taken from reference TRBV14 and TRBJ2-1): EAGVTQSPRYAVLQEGQAVSFWCDPISGHDTLYWYQQPRDQGPQLLVYFRDEAVIDNSQLPSDRFSAVRPKGTNSTLKIQSAKQGDTATYLCASSLGTGTYAEQFFGPGTRLTVL.

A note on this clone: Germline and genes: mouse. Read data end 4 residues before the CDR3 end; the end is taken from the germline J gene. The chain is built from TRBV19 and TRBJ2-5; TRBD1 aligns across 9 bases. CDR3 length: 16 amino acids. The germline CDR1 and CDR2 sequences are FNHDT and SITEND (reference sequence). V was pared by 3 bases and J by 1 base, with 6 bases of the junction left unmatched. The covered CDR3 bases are TGTGCCAGCAGTAAAACCGGGACAGGGTACCAAGAC. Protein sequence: CASSKTGTGYQD. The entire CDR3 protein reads CASSKTGTGYQDTQYF. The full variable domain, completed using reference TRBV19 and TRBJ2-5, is GGIITQTPKFLIGQEGQKLTLKCQQNFNHDTMYWYRQDSGKGLRLIYYSITENDLQKGDLSEGYDASREKKSSFSLTVTSAQKNEMAVFLCASSKTGTGYQDTQYFGPGTRLLVL.

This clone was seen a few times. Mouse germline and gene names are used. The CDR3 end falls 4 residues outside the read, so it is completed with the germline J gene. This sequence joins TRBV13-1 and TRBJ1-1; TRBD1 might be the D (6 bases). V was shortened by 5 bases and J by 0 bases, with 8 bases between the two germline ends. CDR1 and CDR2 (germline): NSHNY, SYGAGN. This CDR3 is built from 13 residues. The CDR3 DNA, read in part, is TGTGCCAGCAGGGGACAAGCAAACACA. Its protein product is CASRGQANT. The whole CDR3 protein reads CASRGQANTEVFF.